One sample yielded the 32 T cell receptor beta chains listed below, sequenced in a study of T cells in tuberculosis. Repertoires were generated with immunoSEQ multiplex PCR, while TCRdb's copy carries only in-frame clones and drops some. The table shows 40,000 to 50,000 clones, with 95% occurring only once. Sequences were obtained from PBMCs. These receptors all stem from a donor aged 5-35 years with latent tuberculosis or without tuberculosis infection.

This clone was recorded once. J is TRBJ2-3 and V is TRBV7-2; 8 bases align to TRBD2. This CDR3 spans 17 amino acids. Trimming took 5 bases from V and 2 from J; bases not matched to a gene: 12. Per germline, CDR1 SGHTA and CDR2 FQGNSA. CDR3 protein: CASSRREKRGYTDTQYF. The CDR3 DNA is TGTGCCAGCAGCCGACGGGAAAAGCGGGGGTACACAGATACGCAGTATTTT.

This clone was seen only once. The chain recombines TRBV18 with TRBJ2-1; D is possibly TRBD1 (5 bases). The CDR3 is made up of 15 amino acids. Per the germline V gene, CDR1 is KGHSH and CDR2 is LQKENI. Trimming removed 5 bases at V and 8 bases at J, with 19 bases between. For the CDR3, the DNA is TGTGCCAGCTCAGTTCAGCAGGGTTCTACGGATGAGCAGTTCTTC. Protein: CASSVQQGSTDEQFF.

V usage is TRBV18 and J usage is TRBJ1-5, with TRBD1 matching 8 bases. The trim removed 1 base at V and 1 base at J, leaving 3 bases unmatched. CDR1 and CDR2 (germline): KGHSH, LQKENI. The CDR3 sequence is 16 residues long. CDR3 sequence reads: CASSPQQGGSNQPQHF. CDR3 sequence (DNA): TGTGCCAGCTCACCACAACAGGGGGGAAGCAATCAGCCCCAGCATTTT.

The chain carries TRBV6-5 and TRBJ1-1, with TRBD1 identical over 7 bases. The CDR3 spans 14 residues. Unmatched junction bases numbered 4, after V lost 0 bases and J lost 6 bases. CDR1 MNHEY and CDR2 SVGAGI come from the germline V gene. CDR3 coding DNA: TGTGCCAGCAGTTACTCAGGGGGCGTAGCTGAAGCTTTCTTT. It encodes CASSYSGGVAEAFF.

The J gene is TRBJ1-6, the V gene TRBV19; TRBD1 aligns across 9 bases. The germline CDR1 and CDR2 sequences are LNHDA and SQIVND (reference sequence). CDR3 length equals 16 residues. J was trimmed by 7 bases and V by 4 bases; bases with no gene match: 8. This chain's CDR3 is CASSNPGTGRNSPLHF. The CDR3 nucleotides are TGTGCCAGTAGTAACCCCGGGACAGGGAGGAATTCACCCCTCCACTTT.

The CDR3: CASIDLGASTEAFF. In nucleotides, the CDR3 is TGTGCCAGCATCGACCTAGGGGCGAGCACTGAAGCTTTCTTT. The rearrangement joins TRBV7-9 to TRBJ1-1; D is possibly TRBD1 (5 bases). V gave up 7 bases and J gave up 4 bases, with 16 bases separating them. This CDR3 region has 14 residues. Per germline, CDR1 SEHNR and CDR2 FQNEAQ (reference sequence).

The chain links TRBV19 to TRBJ1-5, with a weak D call TRBD1 (5 bases). Trimming removed 4 bases at V and 1 base at J, with 11 bases between. CDR3 size: 15 residues. Per germline, CDR1 LNHDA and CDR2 SQIVND (reference sequence). The CDR3 reads CASSTTRQSNQPQHF. The CDR3 region has the DNA TGTGCCAGTAGTACTACCAGACAGAGCAATCAGCCCCAGCATTTT.

The rearrangement uses TRBV6-6 and TRBJ1-1; the D is unclear. With 4 bases removed from V and 3 bases from J, the gap between germline ends came to 9 bases. This CDR3 region has 13 residues. CDR1 is MNHNY, CDR2 SVGAGI, per germline (reference sequence). CDR3: CASSWKGDTEAFF. The CDR3 DNA reads as TGTGCCAGCAGTTGGAAGGGAGACACTGAAGCTTTCTTT.

Note on this clone: Relative to the germline gene, one junction end is altered; a read error may explain this. The V gene is TRBV7-7, the J gene TRBJ2-1; the match to TRBD2 covers 10 bases. The CDR3 runs to 16 residues. CDR1 is SSHAT, CDR2 FNYEAQ, per germline (reference sequence). This chain's CDR3 is CASSLSSGGIYNEQFF. As DNA, the CDR3 is TGTGCTAGCAGCTTGAGTAGCGGGGGGATCTACAATGAGCAGTTCTTC.

The rearrangement links TRBV4-1 to TRBJ1-5; D call uncertain. CDR3 length: 13 amino acids. Germline assignment: CDR1 MGHRA and CDR2 YSYEKL. V was clipped by 1 base and J by 8 bases, with 9 bases between them. The CDR3 reads CASSQVIREPQHF. CDR3 bases: TGCGCCAGCAGCCAAGTTATCCGTGAGCCCCAGCATTTT.

CDR3 nucleotide sequence: TGTGCCAGCAGCTCAGACAGGGATTTTAACTATGGCTACACCTTC. Protein product: CASSSDRDFNYGYTF. The chain uses TRBV7-9 and TRBJ1-2; the match to TRBD1 covers 7 bases. Germline-derived CDR1 and CDR2 are SEHNR and FQNEAQ (reference sequence). CDR3 length: 15 residues. With V trimmed by 4 bases and J by 1 base, 6 bases remained unmatched.

V and J are TRBV28 and TRBJ1-2; weak D call: TRBD1 (5 bases). V lost 1 base to trimming and J lost 6 bases, with 12 bases between them. This CDR3 region has 14 residues. CDR1 MDHEN and CDR2 SYDVKM come from the germline V gene. The DNA for the CDR3 is TGTGCCAGCAGTTTATTAGGGGCGGTAAATGGCTACACCTTC. Protein product: CASSLLGAVNGYTF.

The chain combines TRBV7-2 with TRBJ1-2; D may be TRBD1 (6 bases). V was shortened by 3 bases and J by 8 bases, with 13 bases between the two germline ends. The germline V gene has CDR1 SGHTA and CDR2 FQGNSA. The CDR3 is 13 residues long. CDR3 sequence: CASSLAGDQGYTF. The DNA for the CDR3 is TGTGCCAGCAGCTTGGCAGGGGATCAAGGCTACACCTTC.

This clone was observed a few times. The CDR3 protein is CASSLPGISNEQFF. The CDR3 nucleotides read TGTGCCAGCAGCTTGCCGGGGATAAGCAATGAGCAGTTCTTC. V gene TRBV5-4 combines with J gene TRBJ2-1, with D possibly matching TRBD2 (5 bases). Trimming removed 1 base at V and 6 bases at J, with 11 bases between. The CDR3 spans 14 residues. CDR1 is SGHNT and CDR2 is YYREEE in the germline V gene (reference sequence). The full variable domain, completed using reference TRBV5-4 and TRBJ2-1, is ETGVTQSPTHLIKTRGQQVTLRCSSQSGHNTVSWYQQALGQGPQFIFQYYREEENGRGNFPPRFSGLQFPNYSSELNVNALELDDSALYLCASSLPGISNEQFFGPGTRLTVL.

CDR3 DNA: TGTGCCTGGAGTTGGGGCCACCAAGAGAATGGCTACACCTTC. Its translation: CAWSWGHQENGYTF. The chain uses TRBV30 and TRBJ1-2, with a possible D match to TRBD1 (5 bases). The ends were cut back, 2 bases at V and 6 bases at J, with 16 bases in the middle. The CDR3 covers 14 residues. Per germline, CDR1 GTSNPN and CDR2 SVGIG (reference sequence).

This chain links TRBV9 with TRBJ2-1, with 7 bases that match TRBD1. Trimming took 3 bases from V and 0 from J; bases not matched to a gene: 12. Germline CDR1 reads SGDLS; CDR2 reads YYNGEE. The CDR3 contains 18 residues. For the CDR3, the DNA is TGTGCCAGCAGCGCCTACAGGCAGGGGGAACTCTCCTACAATGAGCAGTTCTTC. As protein: CASSAYRQGELSYNEQFF.

The chain employs TRBV28 and TRBJ2-5; D remains ambiguous. CDR1 is MDHEN, CDR2 SYDVKM, per germline. The CDR3 is 15 residues long. V gave up 6 bases and J gave up 2 bases, with 16 bases separating them. The CDR3 sequence: CASSPFMAPQETQYF. CDR3 nucleotide sequence: TGTGCCAGCAGCCCCTTCATGGCCCCTCAAGAGACCCAGTACTTC.

The V gene is TRBV5-1, the J gene TRBJ1-1; 12 nucleotides line up with TRBD1. The CDR3 is made up of 16 amino acids. Germline V gene lookup returns CDR1 SGHRS and CDR2 YFSETQ. The junction had 4 bases not matched to a gene; V was cut back by 4 bases and J by 0 bases. Here the CDR3 DNA reads TGCGCCAGCAGCCCGGGACAGGGGGCTTTGAACACTGAAGCTTTCTTT. It specifies CASSPGQGALNTEAFF.

The chain joins TRBV18 to TRBJ1-2, with 9 nucleotides matching TRBD1. J gave up 6 bases and V 4 bases, and 15 bases lay outside the gene matches. Germline CDR1 KGHSH, CDR2 LQKENI. The CDR3 is made up of 17 amino acids. The DNA of the CDR3 is TGTGCCAGCTCACTTCTTAACGGTTTCGACAGGGGGGATGGCTACACCTTC. This codes for CASSLLNGFDRGDGYTF.

V usage is TRBV5-1 and J usage is TRBJ1-3, with TRBD1 matching over 12 bases. Germline trimming cut 4 bases from V and 4 bases from J; bases unmatched to any gene: 6. In germline, CDR1 is SGHRS, CDR2 YFSETQ. The CDR3 has 16 residues. CDR3 nucleotides: TGCGCCAGCAGCCCGGGGACAGGGGGCTTCGGAAACACCATATATTTT. This translates into CASSPGTGGFGNTIYF.

The chain combines TRBV27 with TRBJ1-3; no firm D call. The CDR3 consists of 15 residues. From germline, CDR1 is MNHEY and CDR2 SMNVEV (reference sequence). V was pared by 2 bases and J by 3 bases, with 11 bases between. CDR3 sequence: CASSLNGGLGNTIYF. In DNA form, the CDR3 reads TGTGCCAGCAGTTTAAATGGCGGGCTTGGAAACACCATATATTTT.

This chain links TRBV6-5 with TRBJ2-7, with D uncertain. This CDR3 is built from 13 residues. Germline CDR1 is MNHEY and CDR2 is SVGAGI. Trimming left V 0 bases short and J 3 bases short, with 6 bases between. For the CDR3, the DNA is TGTGCCAGCAGTTACTCTGCGAGCTACGAGCAGTACTTC. Translating it yields CASSYSASYEQYF.

Only a few counts were recorded for this clone. The chain couples TRBV5-6 to TRBJ2-3, with 10 nucleotides matching TRBD2. This CDR3 is built from 16 residues. CDR1 is SGHDT and CDR2 is YYEEEE in the germline V gene. V was pared by 3 bases and J by 5 bases, with 9 bases of the junction left unmatched. CDR3 amino acids: CASSYGTSAKVDTQYF. The CDR3, as DNA: TGTGCCAGCAGCTACGGGACTAGCGCCAAAGTAGATACGCAGTATTTT. The full variable domain, completed using reference TRBV5-6 and TRBJ2-3, is DAGVTQSPTHLIKTRGQQVTLRCSPKSGHDTVSWYQQALGQGPQFIFQYYEEEERQRGNFPDRFSGHQFPNYSSELNVNALLLGDSALYLCASSYGTSAKVDTQYFGPGTRLTVL.

The rearrangement joins TRBV4-3 to TRBJ2-1; D unclear. CDR1 is LGHNA, CDR2 YSLEER, per germline. The CDR3 loop spans 12 amino acids. V lost 3 bases and J 6 bases, leaving 6 bases between the germline ends. The CDR3 sequence is CASSHIRNEQFF. The CDR3 region has the DNA TGCGCCAGCAGCCATATCCGCAATGAGCAGTTCTTC.

The genes are TRBV18 and TRBJ1-2; perhaps TRBD1 as D (6 bases). The CDR3 loop spans 12 amino acids. Germline loops: CDR1 KGHSH, CDR2 LQKENI. With 1 base removed from V and 8 bases from J, the gap between germline ends came to 8 bases. CDR3 coding DNA: TGTGCCAGCTCACCACGGGACACAGGCTACACCTTC. It translates to CASSPRDTGYTF. The variable domain in full, completed from reference TRBV18 and TRBJ1-2, reads NAGVMQNPRHLVRRRGQEARLRCSPMKGHSHVYWYRQLPEEGLKFMVYLQKENIIDESGMPKERFSAEFPKEGPSILRIQQVVRGDSAAYFCASSPRDTGYTFGSGTRLTVV.

The V and J genes are TRBV7-2 and TRBJ2-3; 7 bases fit TRBD2. Trimming cost V 0 bases and J 2 bases; bases outside gene matches: 5. This CDR3 has 16 amino acids. Germline V gene lookup returns CDR1 SGHTA and CDR2 FQGNSA. As DNA, the CDR3 is TGTGCCAGCAGCTTAGCGGGGGGACTACCCACAGATACGCAGTATTTT. This gives the protein CASSLAGGLPTDTQYF.

This chain connects TRBV27 to TRBJ1-1, with D unclear. The CDR3 loop spans 14 amino acids. Germline V gene lookup returns CDR1 MNHEY and CDR2 SMNVEV (reference sequence). Trimming stripped 0 bases from V and 0 bases from J, with 5 bases between. The CDR3 spells CASSLSLMNTEAFF. The DNA for the CDR3 is TGTGCCAGCAGTTTATCCCTAATGAACACTGAAGCTTTCTTT.

The rearrangement links TRBV27 to TRBJ2-7; possibly TRBD1 for D (5 bases). CDR1 is MNHEY and CDR2 is SMNVEV in the germline V gene (reference sequence). V was cut by 5 bases and J by 2 bases, with 16 bases left in between. The CDR3 covers 15 residues. Here the CDR3 DNA reads TGTGCCAGCAGTCCTGGGGCTGAAGAGACCTACGAGCAGTACTTC. It specifies CASSPGAEETYEQYF.

This clone was seen just once. The V call is TRBV5-4, the J call TRBJ1-2; tentatively, D is TRBD1 (6 bases). The germline V and J ends were trimmed by 4 bases and 8 bases, with 18 bases remaining between them. The CDR3 loop spans 14 amino acids. CDR1 and CDR2 from the germline V gene are SGHNT and YYREEE (reference sequence). The CDR3 sequence: CASSRDKTRPGYTF. CDR3 coding DNA: TGTGCCAGCAGCCGGGACAAAACTAGGCCGGGCTACACCTTC.

The V call is TRBV13, the J call TRBJ2-2, with D uncertain. This CDR3 has 14 residues. The germline V gene has CDR1 PRHDT and CDR2 FYEKMQ (reference sequence). V gave up 2 bases and J gave up 4 bases, with 8 bases separating them. The CDR3 DNA reads TGTGCCAGCAGCTTAACATTTCCCACCGGGGAGCTGTTTTTT. Protein product: CASSLTFPTGELFF.

The chain uses TRBV7-9 and TRBJ2-1, with TRBD2 matching over 9 bases. This CDR3 region has 16 residues. Germline V gene data show CDR1 as SEHNR and CDR2 as FQNEAQ (reference sequence). Trimming at V came to 3 bases and at J to 7 bases, leaving 10 bases not matched to a gene. The CDR3 here is CASSLMGGGAGNEQFF. Written as DNA, the CDR3 is TGTGCCAGCAGCTTGATGGGCGGGGGGGCCGGAAATGAGCAGTTCTTC.

The rearrangement joins TRBV7-2 to TRBJ1-5; no definite D call. The CDR3 totals 14 residues. In germline, CDR1 is SGHTA, CDR2 FQGNSA. Between the trimmed V and J ends, which lost 5 bases and 2 bases, there was a span of 10 bases. The CDR3: CASSQNLGNQPQHF. DNA of the CDR3: TGTGCCAGCAGCCAGAACCTTGGCAATCAGCCCCAGCATTTT. Full variable domain (missing parts from reference TRBV7-2 and TRBJ1-5): GAGVSQSPSNKVTEKGKDVELRCDPISGHTALYWYRQSLGQGLEFLIYFQGNSAPDKSGLPSDRFSAERTGGSVSTLTIQRTQQEDSAVYLCASSQNLGNQPQHFGDGTRLSIL.